This entry describes one T cell receptor (beta chain). Profiling relied on immunoSEQ multiplex PCR, and the TCRdb table lists in-frame clones only, not all of them. The sample holds some 2,400,000 clones, approximately 96% seen once. Trimming cost V 6 bases and J 3 bases; bases outside gene matches: 3. The CDR3 runs to 13 residues. The germline V gene has CDR1 MNHNY and CDR2 SVGAGI (reference sequence). The sample belongs to a study of shared clonotypes between healthy human individuals. The V call is TRBV6-6, the J call TRBJ2-5, with TRBD1 matching over 8 bases. The sample was naive CD4+ T cells sorted from blood. Regarding subset: CD45RA+ positively selected. The receptor was isolated from a man younger than 35 in good health. The CDR3 nucleotides read TGTGCCAGCAGAAGGGGACAGGAAGAGACCCAGTACTTC. Translation: CASRRGQEETQYF.